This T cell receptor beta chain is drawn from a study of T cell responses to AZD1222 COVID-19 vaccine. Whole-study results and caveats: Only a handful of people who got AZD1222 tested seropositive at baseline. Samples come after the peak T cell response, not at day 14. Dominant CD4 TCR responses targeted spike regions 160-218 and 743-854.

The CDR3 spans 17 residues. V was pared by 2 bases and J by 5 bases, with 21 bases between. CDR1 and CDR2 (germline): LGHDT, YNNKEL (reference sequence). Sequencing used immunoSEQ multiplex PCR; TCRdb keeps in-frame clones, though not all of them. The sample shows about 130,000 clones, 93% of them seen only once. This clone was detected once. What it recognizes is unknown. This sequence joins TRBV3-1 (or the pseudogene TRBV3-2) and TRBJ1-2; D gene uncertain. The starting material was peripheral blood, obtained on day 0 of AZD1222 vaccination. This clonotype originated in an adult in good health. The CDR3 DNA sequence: TGTGCCAGCAGCCAACTTGGTAGGGCAGGACCTCAGTATGGCTACACCTTC. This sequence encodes CASSQLGRAGPQYGYTF.